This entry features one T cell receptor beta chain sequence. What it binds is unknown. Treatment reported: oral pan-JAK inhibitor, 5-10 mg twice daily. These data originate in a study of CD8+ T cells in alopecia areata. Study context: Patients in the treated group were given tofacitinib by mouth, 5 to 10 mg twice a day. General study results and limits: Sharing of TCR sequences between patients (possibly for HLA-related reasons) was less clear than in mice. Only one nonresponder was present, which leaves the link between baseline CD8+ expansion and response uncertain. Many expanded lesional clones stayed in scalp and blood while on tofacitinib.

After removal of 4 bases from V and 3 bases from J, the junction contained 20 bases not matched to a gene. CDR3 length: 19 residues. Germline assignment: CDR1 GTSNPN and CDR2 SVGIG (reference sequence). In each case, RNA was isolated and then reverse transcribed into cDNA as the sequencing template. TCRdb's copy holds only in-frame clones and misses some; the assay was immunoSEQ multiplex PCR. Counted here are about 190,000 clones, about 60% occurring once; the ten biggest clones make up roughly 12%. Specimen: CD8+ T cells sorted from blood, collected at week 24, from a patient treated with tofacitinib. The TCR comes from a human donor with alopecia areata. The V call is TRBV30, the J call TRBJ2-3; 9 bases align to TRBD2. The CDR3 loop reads CAWISSGGPRRGRTDTQYF. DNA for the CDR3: TGTGCCTGGATTAGTAGCGGGGGTCCGAGACGTGGTAGGACAGATACGCAGTATTTT.